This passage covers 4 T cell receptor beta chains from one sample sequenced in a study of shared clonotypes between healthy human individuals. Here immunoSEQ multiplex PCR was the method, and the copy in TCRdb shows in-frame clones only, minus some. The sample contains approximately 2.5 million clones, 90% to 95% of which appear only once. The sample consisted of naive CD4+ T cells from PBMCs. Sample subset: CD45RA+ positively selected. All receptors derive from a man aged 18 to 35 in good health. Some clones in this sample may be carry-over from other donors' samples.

In DNA form, the CDR3 reads TGCGCCAGCAGCTCCGGACTAGCGGGAATCTATGAGCAGTTCTTC. Its translation is CASSSGLAGIYEQFF. The chain combines TRBV5-1 with TRBJ2-1, with 12 bases fitting TRBD2. Trimming at V came to 3 bases and at J to 8 bases, leaving 6 bases not matched to a gene. Germline V gene data show CDR1 as SGHRS and CDR2 as YFSETQ. This CDR3 has 15 residues.

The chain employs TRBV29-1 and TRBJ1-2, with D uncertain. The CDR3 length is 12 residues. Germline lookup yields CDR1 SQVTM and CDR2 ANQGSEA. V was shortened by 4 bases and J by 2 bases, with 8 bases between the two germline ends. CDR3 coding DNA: TGCAGCGTTGCGATAGGGAACTATGGCTACACCTTC. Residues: CSVAIGNYGYTF. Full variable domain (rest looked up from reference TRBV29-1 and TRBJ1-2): SAVISQKPSRDICQRGTSLTIQCQVDSQVTMMFWYRQQPGQSLTLIATANQGSEATYESGFVIDKFPISRPNLTFSTLTVSNMSPEDSSIYLCSVAIGNYGYTFGSGTRLTVV.

The CDR3: CASSSLWTSGASIHEQFF. CDR3 in DNA: TGTGCCAGCAGCTCCCTATGGACTAGCGGGGCCAGCATCCATGAGCAGTTCTTC. V gene TRBV7-9 combines with J gene TRBJ2-1; 12 bases are a match to TRBD2. This CDR3 is built from 18 residues. The junction had 15 bases not matched to a gene; V was cut back by 4 bases and J by 8 bases. Germline CDR1 reads SEHNR; CDR2 reads FQNEAQ (reference sequence).

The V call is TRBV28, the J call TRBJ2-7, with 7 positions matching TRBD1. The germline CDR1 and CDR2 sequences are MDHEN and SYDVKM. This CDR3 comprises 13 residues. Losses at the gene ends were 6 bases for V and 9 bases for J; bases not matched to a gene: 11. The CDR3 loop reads CASSGTAPLGQYF. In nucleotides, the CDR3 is TGTGCCAGCAGCGGGACAGCGCCCTTAGGGCAGTACTTC.